The 30 T cell receptor beta chains presented below share a single source sample, sequenced in a study of shared clonotypes between healthy human individuals. Some clones are missing from TCRdb's copy, which holds only in-frame ones; the method was immunoSEQ multiplex PCR. The repertoire holds roughly 2 million clones, with about 94% as singletons. Terminally differentiated effector memory CD45RA+ cells were left out of the naive CD8 fraction, which was CD45RO-negative and positively selected for CCR7. Sequencing input: naive CD8+ T cells sorted from blood. The origin of the receptors is a young man in good health.

This chain joins TRBV5-6 and TRBJ1-2; tentative D call: TRBD1 (6 bases). The CDR3 consists of 15 residues. Per the germline V gene, CDR1 is SGHDT and CDR2 is YYEEEE. The V end lost 2 bases, the J end lost 4 bases, and 15 bases lay between the germline ends. CDR3 DNA: TGTGCCAGCAGCTTTGATCCGGGACACCGCTATGGCTACACCTTC. This translates into CASSFDPGHRYGYTF.

The rearrangement joins TRBV7-2 to TRBJ2-7, with unresolved D. This CDR3 spans 14 amino acids. CDR1 and CDR2 from the germline V gene are SGHTA and FQGNSA. Trimming removed 5 bases at V and 6 bases at J, with 17 bases between. The CDR3 here is CASSQPTRASEQYF. The CDR3 DNA reads as TGTGCCAGCAGCCAACCCACTCGAGCATCCGAGCAGTACTTC.

On this clone: Other DNA sequences in this sample translate to the same CDR3. This sequence joins TRBV7-2 and TRBJ2-7; 11 nucleotides align to TRBD2. Losses at the gene ends were 5 bases for V and 3 bases for J; bases not matched to a gene: 3. Germline CDR1 and CDR2: SGHTA and FQGNSA. The length of the CDR3 is 14 residues. CDR3: CASSLGLAVYEQYF. The CDR3 nucleotides read TGTGCCAGCAGCCTGGGACTAGCGGTCTACGAGCAGTACTTC.

This sequence joins TRBV30 and TRBJ1-1; D not certain. The CDR3 spans 11 residues. Germline CDR1 and CDR2: GTSNPN and SVGIG (reference sequence). V lost 4 bases and J 5 bases, leaving 8 bases between the germline ends. DNA for the CDR3: TGTGCCTGGAACATAGGGACTGAAGCTTTCTTT. As protein: CAWNIGTEAFF.

This rearrangement joins TRBV4-3 to TRBJ2-3, with TRBD2 as a possible D gene (6 bases). This CDR3 is built from 18 residues. Germline V CDR1 and CDR2: LGHNA, YSLEER. V lost 4 bases and J lost 0, with 20 bases in between. The CDR3 is CASSRYGTHISSTDTQYF. CDR3 nucleotides: TGCGCCAGCAGCCGATACGGGACTCATATCTCTAGCACAGATACGCAGTATTTT.

The rearrangement links TRBV7-6 to TRBJ2-2; unclear D gene. The V end lost 1 base, the J end lost 3 bases, and 6 bases lay between the germline ends. Germline V gene sequence: CDR1 SGHVS, CDR2 FNYEAQ. CDR3 length equals 14 residues. CDR3 sequence reads: CASSLGSDTGELFF. The CDR3 region has the DNA TGTGCCAGCAGCTTAGGGTCCGACACCGGGGAGCTGTTTTTT.

The chain recombines TRBV5-1 with TRBJ2-7, with D possibly matching TRBD1 (6 bases). The CDR3 runs to 12 residues. The germline gives CDR1 SGHRS, CDR2 YFSETQ. Trimming left V 4 bases short and J 6 bases short, with 11 bases between. CDR3 amino acids: CASSSTGLEQYF. CDR3 nucleotide sequence: TGCGCCAGCAGCAGCACAGGGCTCGAGCAGTACTTC.

The rearrangement joins TRBV7-9 to TRBJ2-5, with 7 bases lining up with TRBD1. The V gene's germline CDR1 is SEHNR and CDR2 FQNEAQ (reference sequence). J lost 3 bases, V lost 4 bases, and 11 bases had no gene match. The CDR3 runs to 16 residues. The CDR3 reads CASSSRTGLLEETQYF. In DNA, the CDR3 is TGTGCCAGCAGCTCGCGGACAGGTCTCTTAGAAGAGACCCAGTACTTC.

A word on this clone: Additional DNA sequences in this sample encode the identical CDR3. The chain combines TRBV4-1 with TRBJ2-5; maybe TRBD1 (5 bases). V lost 3 bases to trimming and J lost 7 bases, with 15 bases between them. This CDR3 region has 14 residues. Germline assignment: CDR1 MGHRA and CDR2 YSYEKL. The CDR3 DNA sequence: TGCGCCAGCAGCCAGGTAGGGGCAGTGGGGACCCAGTACTTC. It specifies CASSQVGAVGTQYF.

This chain uses TRBV2 with TRBJ2-3; D gene ambiguous. CDR1 is SNHLY, CDR2 FYNNEI, per germline. The germline V and J ends were trimmed by 3 bases and 2 bases, with 12 bases remaining between them. The CDR3 extends over 15 amino acids. The CDR3 loop is CASSDNDLYTDTQYF. Here the CDR3 DNA reads TGTGCCAGCAGTGATAACGACTTATACACAGATACGCAGTATTTT.

This clone was detected once. The J gene is TRBJ2-2, the V gene TRBV7-9; D is ambiguous. There are 14 residues in the CDR3. Germline CDR1 reads SEHNR; CDR2 reads FQNEAQ (reference sequence). Trimming left V 5 bases short and J 3 bases short, with 10 bases between. Here the CDR3 reads CASSASWDTGELFF. The CDR3 DNA is TGTGCCAGCAGCGCTTCTTGGGACACCGGGGAGCTGTTTTTT.

The gene calls are TRBV27 and TRBJ2-7; D may correspond to TRBD1 or TRBD2 (5 bases each). Germline V gene lookup returns CDR1 MNHEY and CDR2 SMNVEV (reference sequence). Trimming removed 11 bases from V and 5 bases from J, with 19 bases in between. The CDR3 has 13 amino acids. The CDR3 nucleotides read TGTGCCTCTAGCAGGGCTTTTTGGGACGAGCAGTACTTC. This gives the protein CASSRAFWDEQYF.

Note on this clone: Distinct nucleotide sequences in the sample also encode this CDR3. The rearrangement links TRBV7-9 to TRBJ2-3; D is ambiguous. Per the germline V gene, CDR1 is SEHNR and CDR2 is FQNEAQ (reference sequence). The CDR3 contains 11 residues. V shed 4 bases and J shed 6 bases, with 5 bases lying between them. The CDR3 loop is CASSSRDTQYF. The DNA for the CDR3 is TGTGCCAGCAGCTCCCGCGATACGCAGTATTTT.

This chain links TRBV5-6 with TRBJ1-5, with D tentatively TRBD1 (6 bases). There are 17 residues in the CDR3. The germline V and J ends were trimmed by 4 bases and 2 bases, with 19 bases remaining between them. CDR1 and CDR2 (germline): SGHDT, YYEEEE. CDR3 nucleotides: TGTGCCAGCAGCCAAGGTTCCACAGGGTCGGGCAATCAGCCCCAGCATTTT. This encodes CASSQGSTGSGNQPQHF.

Note on this clone: At the DNA level, this CDR3 is encoded by other sequences in the same sample as well. The CDR3 reads CASSYSWGTGELFF. The CDR3 bases are TGTGCCAGCAGTTACTCATGGGGCACCGGGGAGCTGTTTTTT. This sequence joins TRBV6-5 and TRBJ2-2; D unclear. This CDR3 contains 14 residues. Germline assignment: CDR1 MNHEY and CDR2 SVGAGI. Trimming left V 0 bases short and J 4 bases short, with 6 bases between.

The rearrangement uses TRBV4-1 and TRBJ2-5, with D possibly matching TRBD1 (5 bases). The V end lost 4 bases, the J end lost 1 base, and 13 bases lay between the germline ends. The CDR3 sequence is 15 residues long. The germline V gene encodes CDR1 MGHRA and CDR2 YSYEKL. This CDR3 reads CASSPVGPSQETQYF. CDR3 in DNA: TGCGCCAGCAGCCCGGTGGGGCCATCCCAAGAGACCCAGTACTTC.

The gene calls are TRBV19 and TRBJ2-7; 7 bases align to TRBD1. This CDR3 has 14 residues. Germline V gene data show CDR1 as LNHDA and CDR2 as SQIVND (reference sequence). Trimming took 9 bases from V and 3 from J; bases not matched to a gene: 11. Here the CDR3 reads CASRHRGWDYEQYF. The CDR3 DNA reads as TGTGCCAGCAGACACAGGGGTTGGGACTACGAGCAGTACTTC.

V and J are TRBV14 and TRBJ2-5; D is unresolved. Germline-derived CDR1 and CDR2 are SGHDN and FVKESK. This CDR3 spans 14 amino acids. Trimming removed 0 bases at V and 2 bases at J, with 7 bases between. The CDR3 loop is CASSQEVRQETQYF. The CDR3 region has the DNA TGTGCCAGCAGCCAAGAGGTCAGACAAGAGACCCAGTACTTC.

This chain joins TRBV30 and TRBJ2-7; 8 nucleotides agree with TRBD1. The V gene end was trimmed by 4 bases and the J gene end by 2 bases; junction bases not matched to a gene: 7. This CDR3 spans 14 amino acids. Germline V lookup: CDR1 GTSNPN, CDR2 SVGIG (reference sequence). CDR3 DNA sequence: TGTGCCTGGAACCCAGGGGGCGGACCCTACGAGCAGTACTTC. Amino acid sequence: CAWNPGGGPYEQYF. Drawing the rest from reference TRBV30 and TRBJ2-7, the complete variable domain is SQTIHQWPATLVQPVGSPLSLECTVEGTSNPNLYWYRQAAGRGLQLLFYSVGIGQISSEVPQNLSASRPQDRQFILSSKKLLLSDSGFYLCAWNPGGGPYEQYFGPGTRLTVT.

The rearrangement joins TRBV7-9 to TRBJ1-1, with unresolved D. The germline V gene has CDR1 SEHNR and CDR2 FQNEAQ (reference sequence). Trimming removed 5 bases at V and 5 bases at J, with 18 bases between. The CDR3 is 15 amino acids. CDR3 nucleotides: TGTGCCAGCAGCCAGTCCGGGTGGGCGAGGACTGAAGCTTTCTTT. Its translation is CASSQSGWARTEAFF.

J is TRBJ2-7 and V is TRBV5-6, with a possible D match to TRBD1 (6 bases). V was clipped by 4 bases and J by 5 bases, with 13 bases between them. Germline loops: CDR1 SGHDT, CDR2 YYEEEE. CDR3 length: 13 amino acids. The CDR3 is CASSATGWNEQYF. Written as DNA, the CDR3 is TGTGCCAGCAGCGCCACAGGGTGGAACGAGCAGTACTTC.

The rearrangement uses TRBV19 and TRBJ1-1, with a tentative D call TRBD1 (5 bases). Trimming pared 8 bases from V and 6 bases from J, leaving 13 bases between. The CDR3 consists of 12 residues. Germline CDR1 LNHDA, CDR2 SQIVND (reference sequence). CDR3 region: CASGLPGPEAFF. In nucleotides, the CDR3 is TGTGCCAGTGGGCTCCCGGGGCCTGAAGCTTTCTTT.

The chain joins TRBV29-1 to TRBJ2-1; D gene ambiguous. Trimming removed 6 bases from V and 4 bases from J, with 16 bases in between. CDR3 length: 14 amino acids. Germline V CDR1 and CDR2: SQVTM, ANQGSEA. CDR3 loop: CSVAPYGAYNEQFF. The DNA of the CDR3 is TGCAGCGTCGCCCCGTATGGAGCGTACAATGAGCAGTTCTTC.

The chain joins TRBV27 to TRBJ2-1; TRBD2 might be the D (5 bases). V was trimmed by 3 bases and J by 7 bases, leaving 19 bases between them. Germline assignment: CDR1 MNHEY and CDR2 SMNVEV (reference sequence). The length of the CDR3 is 16 residues. This CDR3 is CASSFSVGEWVNEQFF. The CDR3 nucleotides are TGTGCCAGCAGTTTTTCGGTGGGAGAGTGGGTTAATGAGCAGTTCTTC.

This chain joins TRBV10-2 and TRBJ2-7; D not certain. V lost 6 bases and J 1 base, leaving 13 bases between the germline ends. This CDR3 has 14 amino acids. Germline CDR1 reads WSHSY; CDR2 reads SAAADI. The CDR3, as DNA: TGCGCCAGCAGCGCCGGACGCCCTTCCTACGAGCAGTACTTC. Translation gives CASSAGRPSYEQYF.

The chain uses TRBV11-2 and TRBJ1-1; 7 bases match TRBD1. Germline CDR1 is SGHAT and CDR2 is FQNNGV. V trimming: 5 bases; J trimming: 4 bases; junction bases outside the gene matches: 10. CDR3 length: 15 amino acids. As DNA, the CDR3 is TGTGCCAGCAGCCCCTGGGGACAGCGGTCCACTGAAGCTTTCTTT. This sequence encodes CASSPWGQRSTEAFF.

V is TRBV19 and J is TRBJ1-2; weak D call: TRBD1 (5 bases). V was shortened by 5 bases and J by 7 bases, with 17 bases between the two germline ends. This CDR3 has 14 residues. Per the germline V gene, CDR1 is LNHDA and CDR2 is SQIVND (reference sequence). CDR3 DNA sequence: TGTGCCAGTAGTTCCAGGGAGTGGTACAGTGGCTACACCTTC. Protein product: CASSSREWYSGYTF.

V is TRBV10-3 and J is TRBJ2-3; TRBD1 matches 8 bases. The CDR3 length is 14 residues. Germline CDR1 ENHRY, CDR2 SYGVKD. V was clipped by 7 bases and J by 4 bases; unmatched bases: 7. The CDR3 reads CAIKGTGGSDTQYF. CDR3 DNA sequence: TGTGCCATCAAGGGGACAGGTGGGTCAGATACGCAGTATTTT.

This chain links TRBV6-1 with TRBJ2-1; D remains ambiguous. Trimming stripped 3 bases from V and 3 bases from J, with 6 bases between. Germline CDR1 reads MNHNS; CDR2 reads SASEGT. This CDR3 contains 13 residues. The CDR3 region has the DNA TGTGCCAGCAGTGACGCTATCTACAATGAGCAGTTCTTC. The encoded protein is CASSDAIYNEQFF.

The rearrangement uses TRBV19 and TRBJ1-4; D unclear. Germline V lookup: CDR1 LNHDA, CDR2 SQIVND (reference sequence). The CDR3 consists of 15 residues. Trimming left V 3 bases short and J 5 bases short, with 13 bases between. CDR3 bases: TGTGCCAGTAGTATGTTCCTATGGCCGAATGAAAAACTGTTTTTT. Protein sequence: CASSMFLWPNEKLFF.